This T cell receptor beta chain was documented in a study of blood T cells in healthy people across ages. Study-wide results and caveats: Per-million-T-cell TCR beta diversity fell roughly linearly with age.

Total RNA extraction produced at least 5 micrograms (per sample) for the study. The CDR3 has 15 residues. CDR1 and CDR2 from the germline V gene are WNHNN and SYGVQD (reference sequence). V was clipped by 0 bases and J by 1 base, with 8 bases between them. It was with a sample-barcoded 5' primer and a J-beta primer mix that a second PCR of roughly 6 to 12 cycles was run. One entry per CDR3 protein, called by TCRdb with MiXCR from the 5' RACE reads. The repertoire holds about 940,000 distinct CDR3 sequences, with around 48% as singletons. This clonotype was detected only once. Its antigen remains unidentified.

The chain employs TRBV10-1 and TRBJ2-3; D may correspond to TRBD1 or TRBD2 (5 bases each). This sequence originates from a man younger than 40 in good health. Sequencing input: blood. CDR3 DNA sequence: TGCGCCAGCAGTGAGTCCGGGGCAGGCACAGATACGCAGTATTTT. This encodes CASSESGAGTDTQYF.